The clone carrying this TCR beta chain has a handful of counts. The antigen remains undetermined. It was with 60 Vbeta and 13 Jbeta primers that the PCR ran. The protocol was immunoSEQ multiplex PCR, while the TCRdb copy is restricted to in-frame clones and leaves out a portion. The table records 200,000 to 250,000 clones, approximately 80% of them present only once. This record belongs to a study of cytomegalovirus exposure and HLA in healthy donors. Points from the study as a whole: HLA allele associations emerged for around 15,000 TCR beta sequences in a later analysis, at 0.05 false discovery rate. When analyzed later, a missense DCLRE1C variant was found to be linked to TCR beta V- and J-gene trimming.

The CDR3 runs 15 residues. Germline lookup yields CDR1 SGHDT and CDR2 YYEEEE. V lost 3 bases and J lost 3; bases outside the gene matches: 3. The V call is TRBV5-6, the J call TRBJ2-6; TRBD1 matches at 7 bases. Input material: PBMCs. This clonotype was obtained from a boy under 10 years old in good health and CMV-seronegative. Here the CDR3 DNA reads TGTGCCAGCAGCTCCAGGGGGATTGGGGCCAACGTCCTGACTTTC. It codes for CASSSRGIGANVLTF.